This T cell receptor beta chain was sequenced for a study of CD8 T cell repertoires and HIV-1 epitope variants. Study at large: Controls included no peptide, Ebola AY9 epitope, and a CMV, EBV, flu pool. Tested: three Gag epitope families, Nef HW9 and YT9.

Per the germline V gene, CDR1 is ENHRY and CDR2 is SYGVKD. The germline V and J ends were trimmed by 0 bases and 8 bases, with 16 bases remaining between them. The CDR3 is made up of 15 amino acids. Here immunoSEQ multiplex PCR was the method, and the copy in TCRdb shows in-frame clones only, minus some. Of 5,400 or so clones in the sample, over 55% are singletons; the top ten hold around 40%. Comments on this clone: Its specificity is unknown.

The receptor's source is a male donor with HIV. The chain links TRBV10-3 to TRBJ1-2; tentative D call: TRBD1 (5 bases). Sequenced sample: cultured CD8+ T cells derived from PBMCs. The CDR3 spells CAISESGGIGEGYTF. Here the CDR3 DNA reads TGTGCCATCAGTGAGTCCGGGGGGATTGGGGAAGGCTACACCTTC.